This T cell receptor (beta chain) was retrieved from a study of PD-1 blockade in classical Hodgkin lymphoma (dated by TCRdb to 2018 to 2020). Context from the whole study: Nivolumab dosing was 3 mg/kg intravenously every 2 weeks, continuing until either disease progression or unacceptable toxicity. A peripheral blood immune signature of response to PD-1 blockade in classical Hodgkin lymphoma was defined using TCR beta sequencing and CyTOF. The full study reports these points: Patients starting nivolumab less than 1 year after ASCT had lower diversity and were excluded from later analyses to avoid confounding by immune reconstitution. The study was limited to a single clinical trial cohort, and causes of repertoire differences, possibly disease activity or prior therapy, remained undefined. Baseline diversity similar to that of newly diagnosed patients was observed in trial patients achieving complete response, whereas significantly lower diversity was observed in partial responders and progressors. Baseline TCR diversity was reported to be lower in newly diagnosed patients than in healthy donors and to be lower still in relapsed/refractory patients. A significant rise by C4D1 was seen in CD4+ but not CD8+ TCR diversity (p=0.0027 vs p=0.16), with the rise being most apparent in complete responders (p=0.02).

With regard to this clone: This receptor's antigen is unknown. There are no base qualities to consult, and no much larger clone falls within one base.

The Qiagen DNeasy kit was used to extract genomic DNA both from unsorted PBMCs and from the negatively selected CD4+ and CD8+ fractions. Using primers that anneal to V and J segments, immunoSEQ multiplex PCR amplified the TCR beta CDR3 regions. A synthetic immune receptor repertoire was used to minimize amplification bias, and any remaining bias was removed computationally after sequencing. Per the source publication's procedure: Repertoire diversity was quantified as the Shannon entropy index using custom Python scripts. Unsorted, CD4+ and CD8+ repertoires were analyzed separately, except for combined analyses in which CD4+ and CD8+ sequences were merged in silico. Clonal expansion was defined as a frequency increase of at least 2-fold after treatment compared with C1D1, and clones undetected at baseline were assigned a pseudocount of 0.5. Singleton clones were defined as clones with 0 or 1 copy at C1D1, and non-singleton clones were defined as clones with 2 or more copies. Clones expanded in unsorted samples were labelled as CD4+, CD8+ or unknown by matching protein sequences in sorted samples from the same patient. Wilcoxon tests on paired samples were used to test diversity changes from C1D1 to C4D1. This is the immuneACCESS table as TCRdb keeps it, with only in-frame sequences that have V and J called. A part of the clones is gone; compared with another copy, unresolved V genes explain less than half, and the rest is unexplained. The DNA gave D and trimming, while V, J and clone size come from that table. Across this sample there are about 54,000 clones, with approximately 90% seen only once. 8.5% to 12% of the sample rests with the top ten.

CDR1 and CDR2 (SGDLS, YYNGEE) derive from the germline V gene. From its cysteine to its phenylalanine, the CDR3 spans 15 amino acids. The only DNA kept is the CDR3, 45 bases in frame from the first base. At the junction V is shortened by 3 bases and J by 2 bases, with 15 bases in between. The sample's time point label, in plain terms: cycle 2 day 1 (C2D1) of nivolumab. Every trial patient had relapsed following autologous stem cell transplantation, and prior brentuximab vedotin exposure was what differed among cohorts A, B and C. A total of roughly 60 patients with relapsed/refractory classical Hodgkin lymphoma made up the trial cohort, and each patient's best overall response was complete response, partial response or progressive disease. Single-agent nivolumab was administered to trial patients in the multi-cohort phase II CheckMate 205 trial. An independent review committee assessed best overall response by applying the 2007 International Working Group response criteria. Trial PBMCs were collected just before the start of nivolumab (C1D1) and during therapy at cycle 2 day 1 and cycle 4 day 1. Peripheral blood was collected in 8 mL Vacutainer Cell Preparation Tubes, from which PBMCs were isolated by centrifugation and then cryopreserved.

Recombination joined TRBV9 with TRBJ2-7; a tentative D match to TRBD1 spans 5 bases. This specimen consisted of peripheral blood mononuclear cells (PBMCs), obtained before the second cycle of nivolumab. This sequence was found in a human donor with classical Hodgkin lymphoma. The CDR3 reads CASSGHTGPPYEQYF. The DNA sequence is TGTGCCAGCAGCGGTCACACAGGTCCCCCCTACGAGCAGTACTTC.